The T cell receptor (beta chain) under discussion was sequenced for a study of control samples from healthy donors and cancer patients. Here immunoSEQ multiplex PCR was the method, and the copy in TCRdb shows in-frame clones only, minus some. Among roughly 70,000 clones listed, about 87% were seen once. V was clipped by 0 bases and J by 8 bases, with 20 bases between them. The CDR3 has 17 amino acids. CDR1 SGDLS and CDR2 YYNGEE come from the germline V gene. This clone was seen a single time. The rearrangement joins TRBV9 to TRBJ1-4, with D possibly being TRBD1 (6 bases). The specimen sequenced was blood. The source is a man over 45 in good health. The CDR3 DNA is TGTGCCAGCAGCGTAGGGGTCCTGGGGGGCGCGGGGGAAAAACTGTTTTTT. Translated, it gives CASSVGVLGGAGEKLFF.